The 31 T cell receptor beta chains below come from one sample, sequenced in a study of regulatory T cells in long-lasting Graves disease. Construction of the TCR beta libraries employed iRepertoire HTBI primers in conjunction with Arm-PCR of CDR3 regions. TCRdb fed the multiplex PCR reads into MiXCR, producing one record per CDR3 protein. The profile shows approximately 400,000 distinct CDR3 sequences, approximately 25% of them singletons. The time point is: persistent/refractory GD, antithyroid drugs over 5 years with positive TRAb. PBMCs were the source of the RNA used for TCR sequencing. The sample was peripheral blood mononuclear cells (PBMCs), taken when the disease was refractory, from a patient treated with antithyroid drugs. The receptors were gathered from a middle-aged woman with Graves disease.

This clonotype was recorded at least ten times. The chain uses TRBV28 and TRBJ1-1; D is unclear. CDR3 length equals 15 residues. The germline gives CDR1 MDHEN, CDR2 SYDVKM. V was trimmed by 2 bases and J by 3 bases, leaving 13 bases between them. The CDR3 DNA is TGTGCCAGCAGTTTAACCTGGTTAGAGGACACTGAAGCTTTCTTT. Translated: CASSLTWLEDTEAFF.

The sample holds many counts of this clonotype. The V and J genes are TRBV28 and TRBJ2-4; D possibly uses TRBD1 or TRBD2 (5 bases each). V lost 7 bases and J 0 bases, leaving 10 bases between the germline ends. CDR1 and CDR2 from the germline V gene are MDHEN and SYDVKM. This CDR3 contains 14 residues. CDR3: CASTPGTAKNIQYF. The CDR3 coding sequence is TGTGCCAGCACACCCGGGACAGCCAAAAACATTCAGTACTTC.

Written as DNA, the CDR3 is TGTGCCAGCAGCGTGGACGGGGGGGAGGACACTGAAGCTTTCTTT. Protein: CASSVDGGEDTEAFF. V and J are TRBV9 and TRBJ1-1, with a tentative D call TRBD1 (5 bases). The CDR3 totals 15 residues. In germline, CDR1 is SGDLS, CDR2 YYNGEE. V was pared by 2 bases and J by 3 bases, with 14 bases between. The variable domain in full, with the rest retrieved from reference TRBV9 and TRBJ1-1, is DSGVTQTPKHLITATGQRVTLRCSPRSGDLSVYWYQQSLDQGLQFLIQYYNGEERAKGNILERFSAQQFPDLHSELNLSSLELGDSALYFCASSVDGGEDTEAFFGQGTRLTVV.

This clonotype came up many times. The chain uses TRBV28 and TRBJ2-7; 7 bases match TRBD2. The ends lost 2 bases at V and 6 bases at J; junction bases unmatched: 7. The CDR3 sequence is 14 residues long. Germline CDR1 and CDR2: MDHEN and SYDVKM. The CDR3 is CASSLGGSPIEQYF. The CDR3 DNA reads as TGTGCCAGCAGTTTAGGCGGGAGCCCAATCGAGCAGTACTTC.

Ten or more counts support this clonotype. The chain has TRBV28 and TRBJ1-5; D is uncertain. Trimming cost V 4 bases and J 0 bases, with 7 bases left between them. The CDR3 spans 14 residues. Germline lookup yields CDR1 MDHEN and CDR2 SYDVKM. The CDR3 reads CASSSTISNQPQHF. The DNA for the CDR3 is TGTGCCAGCAGTTCGACAATTAGCAATCAGCCCCAGCATTTT.

This clonotype was picked up a small number of times. The J gene is TRBJ2-7, the V gene TRBV20-1, with 13 positions matching TRBD2. This CDR3 has 19 amino acids. With V trimmed by 5 bases and J by 5 bases, 21 bases remained unmatched. Germline V gene data show CDR1 as DFQATT and CDR2 as SNEGSKA (reference sequence). In DNA, the CDR3 is TGCAGTGCTCCCCCTCCGGGACTAGCGGGATTATGTGCTCTGGACGAGCAGTACTTC. Protein: CSAPPPGLAGLCALDEQYF.

On this clonotype itself: Being one base from a much bigger clone, this may be a read error. This chain uses TRBV6-1 with TRBJ1-5, with a tentative D call TRBD1 (5 bases). Looked up from germline, CDR1 is MNHNS and CDR2 is SASEGT. The length of the CDR3 is 14 residues. CDR3 sequence reads: CGSIERQSNQPQHF. Written as DNA, the CDR3 is TGTGGCAGCATCGAGAGACAGTCCAATCAGCCCCAGCATTTT.

Many counts were recorded for this clonotype. V usage is TRBV6-1 and J usage is TRBJ1-1, with unresolved D. The length of the CDR3 is 12 residues. CDR1 is MNHNS and CDR2 is SASEGT in the germline V gene. Deletions cut 8 bases from V and 1 base from J, with 8 bases between. The chain's CDR3 is CASDQWNTEAFF. The CDR3 bases are TGTGCCAGCGATCAATGGAACACTGAAGCTTTCTTT.

This clonotype has a single count. The chain uses TRBV20-1 and TRBJ2-7; 9 bases are shared with TRBD1. The CDR3 spans 13 residues. CDR1 DFQATT and CDR2 SNEGSKA come from the germline V gene (reference sequence). With V trimmed by 1 base and J by 3 bases, 1 base remained unmatched. The CDR3 loop reads CSARGDRVYEQYF. CDR3 coding DNA: TGCAGTGCTAGAGGGGACAGGGTCTACGAGCAGTACTTC.

The V and J genes are TRBV5-1 and TRBJ2-5, with 10 bases lining up with TRBD2. V was pared by 4 bases and J by 5 bases, with 5 bases of the junction left unmatched. CDR3 length: 14 residues. Germline V CDR1 and CDR2: SGHRS, YFSETQ. CDR3 coding DNA: TGCGCCAGCAGCCGACTAGCGGGTTTCGAGACCCAGTACTTC. Translation: CASSRLAGFETQYF.

The genes are TRBV28 and TRBJ2-5, with D unresolved. The CDR3 runs 14 residues. Trimming stripped 5 bases from V and 5 bases from J, with 15 bases between. CDR1 and CDR2 (germline): MDHEN, SYDVKM. The CDR3 bases are TGTGCCAGCAGTACATCCCAGCTCCCCGAGACCCAGTACTTC. As protein: CASSTSQLPETQYF.

In its sample, this clonotype was seen many times. The chain has TRBV28 and TRBJ2-7, with D unresolved. The CDR3 is 16 residues long. Germline V gene lookup returns CDR1 MDHEN and CDR2 SYDVKM. The V end was cut by 6 bases, the J end by 0 bases, with 18 bases between. The CDR3 coding sequence is TGTGCCAGCAGAGGCTGGAATCGGGTTAGCTCCTACGAGCAGTACTTC. Protein: CASRGWNRVSSYEQYF.

This clonotype was seen at least ten times. CDR3 DNA: TGCAGCGTTGCAGGAACTGGGATCAAAAAGGGTGAAGCTTTCTTT. Encoded protein: CSVAGTGIKKGEAFF. The rearrangement uses TRBV29-1 and TRBJ1-1; no definite D call. Trimming removed 4 bases at V and 7 bases at J, with 22 bases between. This CDR3 spans 15 amino acids. The germline V gene has CDR1 SQVTM and CDR2 ANQGSEA.

The chain joins TRBV3-1 to TRBJ2-1, with 10 bases aligning to TRBD2. The CDR3 contains 13 residues. Germline V gene sequence: CDR1 LGHDT, CDR2 YNNKEL (reference sequence). J was trimmed by 9 bases and V by 8 bases; bases with no gene match: 7. CDR3 sequence (DNA): TGTGCCAGCCCCCTAGCGGGAGAGTGTGAGCAGTTCTTC. This encodes CASPLAGECEQFF.

This chain links TRBV4-2 with TRBJ1-4; 9 nucleotides agree with TRBD1. Germline assignment: CDR1 LGHNA and CDR2 YNFKEQ. V shed 4 bases and J 0 bases; nucleotides not matched to a gene: 6. This CDR3 comprises 17 residues. The DNA of the CDR3 is TGTGCCAGCAGCCCTGGGACAGGGAAAGCAACTAATGAAAAACTGTTTTTT. Translated, it gives CASSPGTGKATNEKLFF.

This clonotype was seen at least ten times. The chain combines TRBV2 with TRBJ1-1; the D is unclear. This CDR3 comprises 11 residues. Germline V lookup: CDR1 SNHLY, CDR2 FYNNEI. Trimming cost V 6 bases and J 3 bases, with 5 bases left between them. The CDR3 region has the DNA TGTGCCAGCAGGCCGTACACTGAAGCTTTCTTT. Translated, it gives CASRPYTEAFF.

In this sample, this clonotype turned up many times. The rearrangement joins TRBV5-1 to TRBJ1-2; D unclear. The CDR3 is 13 residues long. Trimming pared 2 bases from V and 4 bases from J, leaving 9 bases between. CDR1 is SGHRS, CDR2 YFSETQ, per germline. The CDR3 loop is CASSFIRGYGYTF. The DNA of the CDR3 is TGCGCCAGCAGCTTCATCCGGGGCTATGGCTACACCTTC. Supplemented by reference TRBV5-1 and TRBJ1-2, the full variable domain reads KAGVTQTPRYLIKTRGQQVTLSCSPISGHRSVSWYQQTPGQGLQFLFEYFSETQRNKGNFPGRFSGRQFSNSRSEMNVSTLELGDSALYLCASSFIRGYGYTFGSGTRLTVV.

V and J are TRBV29-1 and TRBJ1-2; 8 bases match TRBD1. Losses at the gene ends were 3 bases for V and 3 bases for J; bases not matched to a gene: 15. The length of the CDR3 is 17 residues. Germline loops: CDR1 SQVTM, CDR2 ANQGSEA. The CDR3 loop is CSVEGFGAGGLDYGYTF. The CDR3 DNA sequence: TGCAGCGTTGAGGGGTTCGGGGCAGGGGGCCTAGACTATGGCTACACCTTC.

This clonotype was counted only a few times. The chain is built from TRBV28 and TRBJ2-1, with D tentatively TRBD2 (6 bases). The V gene's germline CDR1 is MDHEN and CDR2 SYDVKM. The CDR3 sequence is 16 residues long. The V end lost 3 bases, the J end lost 2 bases, and 14 bases lay between the germline ends. The CDR3 is CASSLGGTWAYNEQFF. DNA for the CDR3: TGTGCCAGCAGTTTGGGCGGGACCTGGGCCTACAATGAGCAGTTCTTC.

This chain links TRBV4-2 with TRBJ2-5; D is uncertain. Germline V gene lookup returns CDR1 LGHNA and CDR2 YNFKEQ. V was clipped by 0 bases and J by 8 bases, with 13 bases between them. The length of the CDR3 is 14 residues. As DNA, the CDR3 is TGTGCCAGCAGCCAAGATCTAATTATGGTAACCCAGTACTTC. It specifies CASSQDLIMVTQYF.

This clonotype was seen repeatedly, ten times or more. The rearrangement joins TRBV24-1 to TRBJ2-7, with unresolved D. Germline-derived CDR1 and CDR2 are KGHDR and SFDVKD. Trimming removed 3 bases from V and 4 bases from J, with 3 bases in between. The CDR3 has 11 amino acids. The CDR3 region is CATSDRYEQYF. Written as DNA, the CDR3 is TGTGCCACCAGTGATCGTTACGAGCAGTACTTC.

This clonotype has a count of ten or more. This chain links TRBV28 with TRBJ2-7; D is perhaps TRBD1 (5 bases). Trimming left V 2 bases short and J 4 bases short, with 9 bases between. Germline V gene lookup returns CDR1 MDHEN and CDR2 SYDVKM. The CDR3 is made up of 13 amino acids. CDR3 amino acids: CASSLGAAYEQYF. The CDR3 DNA reads TGTGCCAGCAGTTTAGGGGCAGCTTACGAGCAGTACTTC.

The chain joins TRBV20-1 to TRBJ2-2; weak D call: TRBD2 (5 bases). CDR1 and CDR2 (germline): DFQATT, SNEGSKA (reference sequence). The CDR3 consists of 13 residues. The CDR3 coding sequence is TGCACCCCCAGAGGGAGCTTCACCGGGGAGCTGTTTTTT. Protein sequence: CTPRGSFTGELFF.

At least ten counts were recorded for this clonotype. This chain connects TRBV6-1 to TRBJ1-5, with D possibly matching TRBD1 (6 bases). The CDR3 loop spans 16 amino acids. The V end lost 6 bases, the J end lost 6 bases, and 21 bases lay between the germline ends. In germline, CDR1 is MNHNS, CDR2 SASEGT. The CDR3 coding sequence is TGTGCCAGCAGCCTGCAGGGGATCGCTAGCGGTCAGCCCCAGCATTTT. Its protein product is CASSLQGIASGQPQHF.

This clonotype came up many times. The chain combines TRBV7-8 with TRBJ1-5; 9 bases match TRBD1. Germline CDR1 is SGHVS and CDR2 is FQNEAQ. This CDR3 has 15 amino acids. The junction had 7 bases not matched to a gene; V was cut back by 4 bases and J by 6 bases. CDR3 nucleotides: TGTGCCAGCAGCTGGGAGGACAGGGGCGGTCAGCCCCAGCATTTT. Protein product: CASSWEDRGGQPQHF.

This clonotype was detected many times. The chain joins TRBV19 to TRBJ2-5; D is undetermined. Germline CDR1 and CDR2: LNHDA and SQIVND (reference sequence). V lost 9 bases and J lost 0, with 8 bases in between. The CDR3 is 12 amino acids. CDR3 sequence (DNA): TGTGCCAGCAGCTTAGACCAAGAGACCCAGTACTTC. The encoded protein is CASSLDQETQYF.

The chain links TRBV7-7 to TRBJ1-1, with 7 bases matching TRBD1. Germline V gene data show CDR1 as SSHAT and CDR2 as FNYEAQ (reference sequence). V gave up 4 bases and J gave up 3 bases; unmatched junction bases: 5. The CDR3 loop spans 14 amino acids. In DNA form, the CDR3 reads TGTGCCAGCAGCTGTACGCAGGGGGACACTGAAGCTTTCTTT. Translating it yields CASSCTQGDTEAFF. The whole variable domain, filled in from reference TRBV7-7 and TRBJ1-1, reads GAGVSQSPRYKVTKRGQDVTLRCDPISSHATLYWYQQALGQGPEFLTYFNYEAQPDKSGLPSDRFSAERPEGSISTLTIQRTEQRDSAMYRCASSCTQGDTEAFFGQGTRLTVV.

This rearrangement joins TRBV5-4 to TRBJ2-5, with 9 bases lining up with TRBD1. The germline V gene encodes CDR1 SGHNT and CDR2 YYREEE (reference sequence). V was clipped by 4 bases and J by 5 bases; unmatched bases: 6. The CDR3 has 14 residues. The CDR3 bases are TGTGCCAGCAGCCTACAGGGGGCTTATGAGACCCAGTACTTC. It is translated as CASSLQGAYETQYF. The full variable domain, in which reference TRBV5-4 and TRBJ2-5 provide the parts outside the CDR3, is ETGVTQSPTHLIKTRGQQVTLRCSSQSGHNTVSWYQQALGQGPQFIFQYYREEENGRGNFPPRFSGLQFPNYSSELNVNALELDDSALYLCASSLQGAYETQYFGPGTRLLVL.

This clonotype was picked up a small number of times. The V and J genes are TRBV19 and TRBJ2-4; D possibly uses TRBD1 or TRBD2 (5 bases each). Germline V gives CDR1 LNHDA, CDR2 SQIVND (reference sequence). This CDR3 has 16 residues. V was cut by 6 bases and J by 0 bases, with 15 bases left in between. The chain's CDR3 is CASSPGQGEAKNIQYF. In DNA form, the CDR3 reads TGTGCCAGTAGCCCGGGGCAGGGTGAAGCCAAAAACATTCAGTACTTC.

In this sample, this clonotype turned up a few times. CDR3 nucleotides: TGCAGTGCTAGCGTCGTGGGGGGCCAAAGTTATAATTCACCCCTCCACTTT. Translating gives CSASVVGGQSYNSPLHF. The V call is TRBV20-1, the J call TRBJ1-6, with D perhaps TRBD1 (6 bases). Deletions cut 3 bases from V and 4 bases from J, with 19 bases between. This CDR3 has 17 amino acids. The V gene's germline CDR1 is DFQATT and CDR2 SNEGSKA (reference sequence).

This clonotype was seen many times. The chain couples TRBV28 to TRBJ1-5, with D maybe TRBD1 (6 bases). This CDR3 has 14 amino acids. Germline CDR1 is MDHEN and CDR2 is SYDVKM. V gave up 3 bases and J gave up 6 bases, with 12 bases separating them. The CDR3 DNA is TGTGCCAGCAGTTTTGAGGGGGGTGGTCAGCCCCAGCATTTT. Protein product: CASSFEGGGQPQHF.